Listed here are 3 T cell receptor beta chains from one sample, sequenced in a study of blood T cells in healthy people across ages. Using a J-beta primer mix together with a sample-barcoded 5' primer, a second PCR was run for about 6 to 11 cycles. Using its own MiXCR run on the 5' RACE reads, TCRdb lists one record per CDR3 protein. The sample holds about 1,000,000 distinct CDR3 sequences, 40% to 45% seen once. What was sequenced was blood. These receptors were obtained from a woman aged 55-69 years in good health.

This clonotype was recorded many times. The chain employs TRBV5-1 and TRBJ2-5; D is unclear. Trimming took off 2 bases at V and 2 bases at J, with 10 bases between the two ends. CDR3 length: 14 amino acids. CDR1 SGHRS and CDR2 YFSETQ come from the germline V gene. DNA of the CDR3: TGCGCCAGCAGCTTACCGGGTTCTCAAGAGACCCAGTACTTC. It yields the protein CASSLPGSQETQYF.

The J gene is TRBJ2-5, the V gene TRBV5-4; D gene uncertain. Germline V gene sequence: CDR1 SGHNT, CDR2 YYREEE (reference sequence). This CDR3 has 12 residues. V was cut by 4 bases and J by 4 bases, with 8 bases left in between. The CDR3 bases are TGTGCCAGCAGCGAATTTCTAGAGACCCAGTACTTC. Residues: CASSEFLETQYF.

The rearrangement uses TRBV12-3 or TRBV12-4 and TRBJ2-2; TRBD2 matches at 13 bases. CDR3 length equals 16 residues. V gave up 7 bases and J gave up 5 bases; unmatched junction bases: 7. The CDR3 DNA is TGTGCCAGCACCAATGGACTAGCGGGAGTAACCGGGGAGCTGTTTTTT. It codes for CASTNGLAGVTGELFF.